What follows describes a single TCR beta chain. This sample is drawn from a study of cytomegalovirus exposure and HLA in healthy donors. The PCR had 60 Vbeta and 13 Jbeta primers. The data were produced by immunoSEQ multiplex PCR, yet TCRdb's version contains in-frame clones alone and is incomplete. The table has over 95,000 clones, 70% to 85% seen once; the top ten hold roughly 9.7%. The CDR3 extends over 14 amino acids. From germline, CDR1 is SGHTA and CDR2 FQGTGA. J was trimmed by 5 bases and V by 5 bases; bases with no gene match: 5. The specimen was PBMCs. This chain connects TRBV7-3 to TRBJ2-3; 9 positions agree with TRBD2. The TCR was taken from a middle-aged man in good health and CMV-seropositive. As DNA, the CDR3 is TGTGCCAGCAGCCGCGGGGGGGCCCAAGATACGCAGTATTTT. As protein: CASSRGGAQDTQYF.